This TCR beta chain was recovered during a study of T cells in Graves' hyperthyroidism and ophthalmopathy. Across the study: Peripheral blood collection took place at initial diagnosis, before any treatment. Regarding the study as a whole: Most thyroid clonotypes expanded above 0.001 appeared in blood too. A 13 V-J model separated ophthalmopathy from stable hyperthyroidism.

About this clonotype itself: Its antigen is currently unknown. Being one base from a much bigger clone, this may be a read error.

Out of over 7.5 ml of fresh peripheral blood came the PBMCs. Amplified regions were TCR beta CDR3 sequences from RNA transcripts. First-round RT-PCR with HTBI primers amplified the TCR CDR3 region. TCRdb redid the calling of the multiplex PCR reads with MiXCR, one entry per CDR3 protein. The sample includes 690,000 or so distinct CDR3 sequences, roughly a sixth seen only once; the top ten take 16%. Looked up from germline, CDR1 is SGHTS and CDR2 is YDEGEE. The CDR3 consists of 16 residues. The TCR originated in a woman in her forties or fifties with Graves' hyperthyroidism that later progressed to Graves' ophthalmopathy. V gene TRBV5-8 combines with J gene TRBJ1-1; no firm D call. Specimen: blood. The CDR3 coding sequence is TGTGCCAGCAGCTTGAGGCCTCGGACGTCGAACACTGAAGTTTTCTTT. Amino acid sequence: CASSLRPRTSNTEVFF.